The sequence of this T cell receptor beta chain was determined in a study of blood T cell repertoires in COVID-19. Study information: Samples taken during acute and convalescent COVID-19 were collected in the United States, Italy and Spain. T cells, B-cell-depleted T cells, or PBMCs supplied cDNA or gDNA.

Only one count was recorded for this clone. In the authors' methods: Estimation of nucleated cell counts relied on the amplification of reference gene primers. Using immunoSEQ multiplex PCR, the repertoire was profiled, and TCRdb retains in-frame clones only, with some absent. That table furnishes V, J and clone size, whereas the DNA furnished D and trimming. Here the sample spans 100,000 to 120,000 clones, about 80% being singletons. V gave up 1 base and J gave up 7 bases, with 9 bases separating them. The CDR3 spans 14 residues. Germline-derived CDR1 and CDR2 are SGHNT and YYREEE (reference sequence).

The sample taken for sequencing was peripheral blood. The V gene is TRBV5-4, the J gene TRBJ1-6, with D possibly being TRBD1 (5 bases). This clonotype was sampled from a woman in her seventies with acute or convalescent COVID-19. CDR3 coding DNA: TGTGCCAGCAGCTTGTGGCGACAGAATTCACCCCTCCACTTT. The encoded protein is CASSLWRQNSPLHF.